This T cell receptor (beta chain) was obtained from a study of PD-L1 blockade in urothelial cancer listed by TCRdb under 2017. Regarding the research as a whole: All patients started therapy around 2014 and received atezolizumab 1,200 mg intravenously every 3 weeks. About 90% of the roughly 30 patients were males with bladder-origin urothelial cancer, and 18 of 29 reported a prior smoking history. Blood samples were analyzed at two time points: 3 weeks after treatment start (second dose) and 6 weeks after treatment start. Durable clinical benefit meant progression-free survival longer than 6 months, and TCR features were also tested against progression-free and overall survival. TCR sequencing covered pretreatment tumor samples and matched, serially collected peripheral blood taken before and after atezolizumab treatment. Somatic, immune and clinical correlates of response to PD-L1 blockade with atezolizumab in urothelial cancer were the focus of an exploratory multi-omic analysis. Durable clinical benefit was achieved by nine patients and was not achieved by 20 patients. Patients had an ECOG performance status of 0 or 1 and had received between 0 and 3 prior chemotherapy regimens. Pretreatment blood TCR-seq was available for 30 or so patients, at least one posttreatment blood collection was obtained for some 25 patients, and tumor TCR-seq was available for some 25 patients. In the same patients who had TCR sequencing, pretreatment tumors also underwent whole exome sequencing and RNA sequencing. Blood samples yielded a median of around 150,000 T cells and approximately 83,000 unique TCRs, with median clonality roughly 0.082.

The full study reports these points: At 3 weeks after the start of treatment, tumor-associated TCR clones in peripheral blood had expanded more in patients with durable benefit (n of about 20, p = 0.022). Improved progression-free and overall survival was associated with having pretreatment peripheral blood TCR clonality below the median. Because of the small sample size (n ≈ 30) and the many exploratory analyses performed, the results are intended to be regarded as hypothesis-generating.

Notes on this clone: Its antigen remains unidentified. The sample holds no much larger clone one base away, and base qualities are not on file.

After removal of 3 bases from V and 0 bases from J, the junction retains 4 bases not matched to a gene. The CDR3 has 16 amino acids, counting the end cysteine and phenylalanine. Only the CDR3 part of the read is kept: 48 bases, read in frame from the first base. For CDR1 and CDR2, the germline V gene lists SGHAT and FQNNGV. Each PCR received spiked-in synthetic TCR analog templates so that absolute template abundance could be estimated from read counts. The immunoSEQ assay used bias-controlled V and J gene primers to amplify TCRbeta CDR3 regions from genomic DNA. Rearranged TCRbeta segments were sequenced at approximately 20X coverage. The authors' pipeline ran thus. Clustering was used to correct sequencing errors, and CDR3s were annotated against IMGT to assign V, D and J genes. Downstream analyses used only productive TCRbeta rearrangements, leaving out any out-of-frame or stop-codon sequences. Clonality was computed as one minus Shannon entropy normalized by the log of the number of unique productive sequences. Clones differing between time points or between blood and tumor were identified by Fisher's exact test with Benjamini-Hochberg correction at adjusted p below 0.01. TCRdb's version of the immuneACCESS table is confined to in-frame rearrangements and falls short of the full clone set. An unresolved V gene accounts for under half of the shortfall where checked; the remainder is of unknown origin. V, J and clone size are those of that table, while D and trimming were read from the DNA. For this sample there are about 110,000 clones; about 85% appear just once. The biggest ten clones account for about 2.4% of the sample.

A total of 29 patients with locally advanced or metastatic urothelial carcinoma, treated at Memorial Sloan Kettering on a trial protocol, made up the cohort. Peripheral blood mononuclear cells were collected from each patient pretreatment and during treatment, giving between 1 and 8 total time points per patient. The Qiagen DNeasy Blood extraction kit was used to purify genomic DNA from total PBMCs and tumor samples. Collected pretreatment and during treatment, PBMCs were isolated and stored as previously described. The chain couples TRBV11-2 to TRBJ2-3; TRBD2 agrees with 9 junctional bases. The sample consisted of PBMCs, taken around atezolizumab (anti-PD-L1) treatment. This clonotype was obtained from a man aged 50-59 years with urothelial cancer. The CDR3 in this case is CASSFSGSPSTDTQYF. Here is the DNA: TGTGCCAGCAGCTTTAGCGGGAGCCCTAGCACAGATACGCAGTATTTT. The entire variable domain, with the stretches around the CDR3 drawn from the reference TRBV11-2 and TRBJ2-3 proteins, is EAGVAQSPRYKIIEKRQSVAFWCNPISGHATLYWYQQILGQGPKLLIQFQNNGVVDDSQLPKDRFSAERLKGVDSTLKIQPAKLEDSAVYLCASSFSGSPSTDTQYFGPGTRLTVL.